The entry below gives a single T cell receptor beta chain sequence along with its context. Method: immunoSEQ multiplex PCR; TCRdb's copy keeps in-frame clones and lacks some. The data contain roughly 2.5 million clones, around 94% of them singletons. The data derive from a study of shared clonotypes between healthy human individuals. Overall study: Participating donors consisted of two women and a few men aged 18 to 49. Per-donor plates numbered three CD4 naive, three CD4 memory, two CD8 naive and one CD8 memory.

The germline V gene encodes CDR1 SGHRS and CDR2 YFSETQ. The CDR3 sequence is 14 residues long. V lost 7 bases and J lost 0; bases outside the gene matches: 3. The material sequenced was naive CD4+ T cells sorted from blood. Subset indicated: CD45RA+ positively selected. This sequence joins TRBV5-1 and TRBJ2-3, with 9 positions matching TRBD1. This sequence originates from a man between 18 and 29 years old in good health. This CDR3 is CASGTGTSTDTQYF. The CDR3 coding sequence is TGCGCCAGCGGGACAGGGACTAGCACAGATACGCAGTATTTT.